This TCR beta chain was recorded in a study of CD8+ T cells in alopecia areata. This CDR3 is 12 amino acids long. Germline V gene data show CDR1 as SGDLS and CDR2 as YYNGEE. V was trimmed by 3 bases and J by 6 bases, leaving 7 bases between them. This clone has just a few counts. Its antigen is not known. Overall study findings and caveats: Scalp clonality, together with expanded CD8+ clones among the top 100, fell significantly with tofacitinib. Clonality exceeded that of normal scalp in lesional scalp, most notably in alopecia totalis/universalis.

Reverse transcribed after extraction, RNA yielded cDNA as the sequencing template. Profiled with immunoSEQ multiplex PCR; TCRdb holds only in-frame clones, not every one. The repertoire includes about 76,000 clones, 66% of them detected once, and around 22% sits in the top ten. Treatment noted: oral pan-JAK inhibitor, 5-10 mg twice daily. CD4+ and CD8+ T cells were sorted from PBMCs. V is TRBV9 and J is TRBJ2-1; D remains ambiguous. This material consisted of CD8+ T cells sorted from blood, taken at week 24, from a patient treated with tofacitinib. The receptor's source is a human donor with alopecia areata. The CDR3 DNA reads TGTGCCAGCAGCGGGGTTTCCAATGAGCAGTTCTTC. Its protein product is CASSGVSNEQFF.